This TCR beta chain came from a study of T cells in localized non-small cell lung cancer. This CDR3 has 14 residues. Trimming took 3 bases from V and 1 from J; bases not matched to a gene: 2. The V gene's germline CDR1 is SGHVS and CDR2 FQNEAQ. Sequencing used immunoSEQ multiplex PCR; TCRdb keeps in-frame clones, though not all of them. Of 35,000 to 45,000 clones listed, roughly 77% are singletons. The chain uses TRBV7-8 and TRBJ2-5; 7 bases match TRBD2. This receptor was obtained from a woman aged 35 to 75 with stage II squamous cell lung carcinoma. Sequencing was performed on PBMCs, taken before any cancer treatment. The CDR3 DNA reads as TGTGCCAGCAGCTTCGGACTAGTCCAAGAGACCCAGTACTTC. This codes for CASSFGLVQETQYF. Together with reference TRBV7-8 and TRBJ2-5, the CDR3 gives the full variable domain: GAGVSQSPRYKVAKRGQDVALRCDPISGHVSLFWYQQALGQGPEFLTYFQNEAQLDKSGLPSDRFFAERPEGSVSTLKIQRTQQEDSAVYLCASSFGLVQETQYFGPGTRLLVL.